The 28 T cell receptor beta chains below come from one sample, sequenced in a study of blood T cell repertoires in COVID-19. The repertoire was sequenced with immunoSEQ multiplex PCR; TCRdb's copy has only in-frame clones and lacks some. The sample yields approximately 130,000 clones, around 83% seen once. The specimen sequenced was PBMCs or T cells enriched from blood (not recorded which). The receptor source for this set is a man younger than 45 who had recovered from COVID-19.

This chain connects TRBV24-1 to TRBJ2-1; TRBD1 aligns across 8 bases. V was pared by 4 bases and J by 7 bases, with 8 bases of the junction left unmatched. Germline V gene sequence: CDR1 KGHDR, CDR2 SFDVKD. The CDR3 has 15 residues. The chain's CDR3 is CATSDPGTGRNEQFF. The CDR3 nucleotides read TGTGCCACCAGTGACCCCGGGACAGGCAGGAATGAGCAGTTCTTC.

The chain combines TRBV6-5 with TRBJ1-1; D ambiguous. Trimming took off 5 bases at V and 1 base at J, with 8 bases between the two ends. The germline CDR1 and CDR2 sequences are MNHEY and SVGAGI. The CDR3 runs to 13 residues. This CDR3 reads CASSRGGNTEAFF. CDR3 DNA: TGTGCCAGCAGTCGGGGAGGGAACACTGAAGCTTTCTTT.

CDR3 sequence reads: CATSPGLMFNEQFF. DNA for the CDR3: TGTGCCACCTCACCGGGACTAATGTTTAATGAGCAGTTCTTC. The rearrangement links TRBV6-5 to TRBJ2-1; 7 bases fit TRBD2. CDR1 is MNHEY and CDR2 is SVGAGI in the germline V gene. V gave up 10 bases and J gave up 7 bases; unmatched junction bases: 13. CDR3 length: 14 residues.

The chain is built from TRBV6-5 and TRBJ1-2, with 7 bases fitting TRBD1. CDR1 is MNHEY and CDR2 is SVGAGI in the germline V gene. The J segment lost 2 bases and the V segment lost 4 bases, leaving 10 bases of the junction unmatched. There are 16 residues in the CDR3. The CDR3 loop reads CASSFIRTGGNYGYTF. In DNA form, the CDR3 reads TGTGCCAGCAGTTTCATTCGGACAGGTGGAAACTATGGCTACACCTTC.

The V gene is TRBV4-1, the J gene TRBJ2-5; 11 bases line up with TRBD2. CDR1 is MGHRA and CDR2 is YSYEKL in the germline V gene. This CDR3 has 16 amino acids. The ends lost 0 bases at V and 1 base at J; junction bases unmatched: 1. CDR3 in amino acids: CASSQDLAGGQETQYF. The DNA of the CDR3 is TGCGCCAGCAGCCAAGATCTAGCGGGAGGCCAAGAGACCCAGTACTTC.

CDR3 loop: CASSERTGTPGLAVYNEQFF. In nucleotides, the CDR3 is TGTGCCAGCAGCGAAAGAACCGGGACACCGGGACTAGCGGTATACAATGAGCAGTTCTTC. The V call is TRBV9, the J call TRBJ2-1, with 11 bases identical to TRBD2. Per germline, CDR1 SGDLS and CDR2 YYNGEE. The V gene end was trimmed by 3 bases and the J gene end by 4 bases; junction bases not matched to a gene: 18. This CDR3 is built from 20 residues.

This chain joins TRBV3-1 (or the pseudogene TRBV3-2) and TRBJ2-7; TRBD2 agrees at 9 bases. J lost 2 bases, V lost 1 base, and 6 bases had no gene match. The CDR3 totals 16 residues. In germline, CDR1 is LGHDT, CDR2 YNNKEL (reference sequence). The CDR3 DNA sequence: TGTGCCAGCAGCCAAGGTCAGACTAGCGGCCCCTACGAGCAGTACTTC. Translated, it gives CASSQGQTSGPYEQYF.

The CDR3 region has the DNA TGTGCCAGCAGTTACGGGACAGGGCCTTATAATTCACCCCTCCACTTT. Translated, it gives CASSYGTGPYNSPLHF. The J gene is TRBJ1-6, the V gene TRBV6-5; 9 bases map to TRBD1. This CDR3 spans 16 amino acids. From germline, CDR1 is MNHEY and CDR2 SVGAGI. V lost 2 bases and J lost 4; bases outside the gene matches: 3.

The chain links TRBV4-1 to TRBJ2-2; possible D gene TRBD1, 6 bases. Trimming cost V 4 bases and J 2 bases, with 8 bases left between them. The CDR3 is 14 residues long. Germline V lookup: CDR1 MGHRA, CDR2 YSYEKL. In DNA, the CDR3 is TGCGCCAGCAGCCGGACAGCCAACACCGGGGAGCTGTTTTTT. It translates to CASSRTANTGELFF.

The chain uses TRBV7-6 and TRBJ2-1, with 12 bases identical to TRBD2. Losses at the gene ends were 1 base for V and 12 bases for J; bases not matched to a gene: 7. This CDR3 is built from 15 residues. Germline loops: CDR1 SGHVS, CDR2 FNYEAQ. CDR3 sequence reads: CASSLEGLAGSAQFF. CDR3 in DNA: TGTGCCAGCAGCTTAGAAGGACTAGCGGGAAGCGCGCAGTTCTTC.

The sample holds one count of this clone. The chain employs TRBV12-3 or TRBV12-4 and TRBJ2-7; D not certain. The CDR3 sequence is 12 residues long. The germline V and J ends were trimmed by 3 bases and 3 bases, with 6 bases remaining between them. DNA for the CDR3: TGTGCCAGCAGTTTTGGCAGCTACGAGCAGTACTTC. As protein: CASSFGSYEQYF.

The chain carries TRBV27 and TRBJ2-2; 15 bases line up with TRBD2. This CDR3 is built from 16 residues. The junction had 6 bases not matched to a gene; V was cut back by 6 bases and J by 7 bases. The V gene's germline CDR1 is MNHEY and CDR2 SMNVEV (reference sequence). In nucleotides, the CDR3 is TGTGCCAGCAGAACCGGGACTAGCGGGAGGAGCGGGGAGCTGTTTTTT. Protein sequence: CASRTGTSGRSGELFF.

V usage is TRBV21-1 and J usage is TRBJ2-7; the table's D gene call, TRBD2, was not cross checked with the DNA. TRBV21-1 is a listed pseudogene. CDR3 length: 14 residues. For the CDR3, the DNA is TGTGCCAGCCCCGAGACTAGCGGGAGATGCGAGCAGTACTTC. It specifies CASPETSGRCEQYF.

The chain joins TRBV2 to TRBJ1-1; TRBD1 might be the D (6 bases). The CDR3 totals 13 residues. The V and J ends lost 7 bases and 3 bases respectively, with 12 bases between them. CDR1 SNHLY and CDR2 FYNNEI come from the germline V gene. CDR3 in DNA: TGTGCCAGCAAGAAGGACAGAGACACTGAAGCTTTCTTT. Amino acid sequence: CASKKDRDTEAFF.

The chain couples TRBV5-1 to TRBJ2-1; D may be TRBD2 (6 bases). Germline V gives CDR1 SGHRS, CDR2 YFSETQ. This CDR3 is 17 amino acids long. V lost 0 bases, J lost 4 bases, and 17 bases lay in between. Here the CDR3 reads CASSLVPGGIGYNEQFF. The CDR3, as DNA: TGCGCCAGCAGCTTGGTCCCTGGCGGGATCGGGTACAATGAGCAGTTCTTC.

This sequence joins TRBV7-9 and TRBJ1-2, with D uncertain. The CDR3 loop spans 14 amino acids. Germline V gene lookup returns CDR1 SEHNR and CDR2 FQNEAQ (reference sequence). V was shortened by 3 bases and J by 0 bases, with 8 bases between the two germline ends. The DNA of the CDR3 is TGTGCCAGCAGCTTCGAAGTAGCTAACTATGGCTACACCTTC. It is translated as CASSFEVANYGYTF. Together with reference TRBV7-9 and TRBJ1-2, the CDR3 gives the full variable domain: DTGVSQNPRHKITKRGQNVTFRCDPISEHNRLYWYRQTLGQGPEFLTYFQNEAQLEKSRLLSDRFSAERPKGSFSTLEIQRTEQGDSAMYLCASSFEVANYGYTFGSGTRLTVV.

The genes are TRBV5-1 and TRBJ2-2; 10 nucleotides match TRBD2. J lost 4 bases, V lost 0 bases, and 12 bases had no gene match. Germline loops: CDR1 SGHRS, CDR2 YFSETQ. The length of the CDR3 is 19 residues. The CDR3 reads CASSLGSGRLAGVTGELFF. The CDR3, as DNA: TGCGCCAGCAGCTTGGGGTCGGGGCGACTAGCGGGCGTCACCGGGGAGCTGTTTTTT.

The gene calls are TRBV7-2 and TRBJ1-5; no firm D call. The germline V gene encodes CDR1 SGHTA and CDR2 FQGNSA. Trimming took off 0 bases at V and 7 bases at J, with 13 bases between the two ends. The CDR3 loop spans 15 amino acids. CDR3 sequence reads: CASSLAPGIRQPQHF. DNA for the CDR3: TGTGCCAGCAGCTTAGCGCCCGGGATTAGGCAGCCCCAGCATTTT.

The V call is TRBV2, the J call TRBJ2-3; TRBD2 aligns across 15 bases. The germline CDR1 and CDR2 sequences are SNHLY and FYNNEI. V gave up 6 bases and J gave up 7 bases; unmatched junction bases: 5. The CDR3 sequence is 15 residues long. The CDR3 nucleotides are TGTGCCAGCAGGGGGACTAGCGGGGGGTCTAATACGCAGTATTTT. It specifies CASRGTSGGSNTQYF.

The chain employs TRBV28 and TRBJ2-1, with D tentatively TRBD1 (6 bases). Trimming took off 6 bases at V and 7 bases at J, with 10 bases between the two ends. The CDR3 spans 12 residues. From germline, CDR1 is MDHEN and CDR2 SYDVKM. CDR3 in amino acids: CASRLQGNEQFF. The CDR3 coding sequence is TGTGCCAGCAGGCTACAGGGAAATGAGCAGTTCTTC. The full variable domain, rest sourced from reference TRBV28 and TRBJ2-1, is DVKVTQSSRYLVKRTGEKVFLECVQDMDHENMFWYRQDPGLGLRLIYFSYDVKMKEKGDIPEGYSVSREKKERFSLILESASTNQTSMYLCASRLQGNEQFFGPGTRLTVL.

This clone was counted a single time. The chain combines TRBV15 with TRBJ1-1; 7 bases align to TRBD1. CDR1 is LNHNV, CDR2 YYDKDF, per germline (reference sequence). With V trimmed by 1 base and J by 4 bases, 9 bases remained unmatched. The CDR3 is made up of 16 amino acids. CDR3 bases: TGTGCCACCAGCAGAGTTCCCCCAGGGGGAAGCACTGAAGCTTTCTTT. Amino acid sequence: CATSRVPPGGSTEAFF.

The chain employs TRBV7-9 and TRBJ1-1; tentative D call: TRBD1 (6 bases). V lost 5 bases, J lost 0 bases, and 13 bases lay in between. Germline CDR1 and CDR2: SEHNR and FQNEAQ (reference sequence). CDR3 length: 15 amino acids. CDR3 nucleotides: TGTGCCAGCAGCCCGAGACAGGAGATGAACACTGAAGCTTTCTTT. This gives the protein CASSPRQEMNTEAFF.

The gene calls are TRBV19 and TRBJ1-5, with D possibly being TRBD1 (5 bases). In germline, CDR1 is LNHDA, CDR2 SQIVND (reference sequence). The ends were cut back, 1 base at V and 9 bases at J, with 7 bases in the middle. The CDR3 runs to 12 residues. The CDR3, as DNA: TGTGCCAGTAGTATAGGGACACTGCCCCAGCATTTT. Amino acid sequence: CASSIGTLPQHF.

This clone was detected only a few times. V is TRBV6-5 and J is TRBJ2-1; 10 positions match TRBD1. CDR1 is MNHEY, CDR2 SVGAGI, per germline. J was trimmed by 9 bases and V by 5 bases; bases with no gene match: 7. The CDR3 sequence is 14 residues long. The CDR3 DNA follows: TGTGCCAGCAGTCGAGACAGGGGGCGAAGTGAGCAGTTCTTC. It yields the protein CASSRDRGRSEQFF.

This clone was seen at least ten times. This sequence joins TRBV9 and TRBJ1-5; TRBD1 aligns across 7 bases. The ends lost 5 bases at V and 5 bases at J; junction bases unmatched: 7. Germline values: CDR1 SGDLS, CDR2 YYNGEE. This CDR3 contains 14 residues. The CDR3 here is CASSQGQAYQPQHF. CDR3 DNA: TGTGCCAGCAGTCAAGGACAGGCATATCAGCCCCAGCATTTT.

The chain recombines TRBV9 with TRBJ2-3, with TRBD2 matching 14 bases. The CDR3 runs 18 residues. Germline-derived CDR1 and CDR2 are SGDLS and YYNGEE. V lost 4 bases and J lost 1; bases outside the gene matches: 8. CDR3 coding DNA: TGTGCCAGCAGCACCCGACTAGCGGGGGGGCCTGGCACAGATACGCAGTATTTT. Translating gives CASSTRLAGGPGTDTQYF. The full variable domain, its missing parts supplied by reference TRBV9 and TRBJ2-3, is DSGVTQTPKHLITATGQRVTLRCSPRSGDLSVYWYQQSLDQGLQFLIQYYNGEERAKGNILERFSAQQFPDLHSELNLSSLELGDSALYFCASSTRLAGGPGTDTQYFGPGTRLTVL.

CDR3 amino acids: CASSTRTGLSYEQYF. CDR3 in DNA: TGTGCCAGCAGTACCCGGACAGGGCTCTCCTACGAGCAGTACTTC. The chain has TRBV25-1 and TRBJ2-7; 8 bases fit TRBD1. Germline-derived CDR1 and CDR2 are MGHDK and SYGVNS. The V segment lost 5 bases and the J segment 0 bases; nucleotides outside the gene matches: 6. The CDR3 is 15 amino acids.

The chain recombines TRBV5-1 with TRBJ1-6; TRBD1 agrees at 9 bases. V lost 6 bases, J lost 8 bases, and 6 bases stayed unmatched. Germline V lookup: CDR1 SGHRS, CDR2 YFSETQ. CDR3 length: 14 amino acids. CDR3 loop: CASKRGQGDSPLHF. DNA for the CDR3: TGCGCCAGCAAAAGGGGACAGGGAGATTCACCCCTCCACTTT. The whole variable domain, remainder taken from reference TRBV5-1 and TRBJ1-6, is KAGVTQTPRYLIKTRGQQVTLSCSPISGHRSVSWYQQTPGQGLQFLFEYFSETQRNKGNFPGRFSGRQFSNSRSEMNVSTLELGDSALYLCASKRGQGDSPLHFGNGTRLTVT.